The clone carrying this TCR beta chain has ten or more counts. Its antigen is currently unknown. Exclusion followed for patients with uncontrolled infection, other autoimmune disease, pregnancy or lactation. There are 14 residues in the CDR3. Trimming shortened V by 4 bases and J by 0 bases, and 9 bases separated the two germline ends. Germline V gene data show CDR1 as SNHLY and CDR2 as FYNNEI. Amplification yielded TCR beta CDR3 regions, with RNA transcripts as the source. The TCR CDR3 first-round RT-PCR relied on the HTBI primer set. TCRdb redid the calling of the multiplex PCR reads with MiXCR, one entry per CDR3 protein. Of 250,000 to 300,000 distinct CDR3 sequences detected, approximately 18% appear once; the ten largest clones hold 35% to 45%. This record belongs to a study of T cells in Graves' hyperthyroidism and ophthalmopathy. Study-wide results and limits: Blood shared most expanded thyroid clonotypes above 0.001.

This sequence was found in a man between 45 and 60 years old with Graves' ophthalmopathy. This chain joins TRBV2 and TRBJ1-1; D gene uncertain. Material for sequencing was blood. CDR3 sequence: CASSGRSVNTEAFF. CDR3 in DNA: TGTGCCAGCAGTGGACGGTCGGTGAACACTGAAGCTTTCTTT.